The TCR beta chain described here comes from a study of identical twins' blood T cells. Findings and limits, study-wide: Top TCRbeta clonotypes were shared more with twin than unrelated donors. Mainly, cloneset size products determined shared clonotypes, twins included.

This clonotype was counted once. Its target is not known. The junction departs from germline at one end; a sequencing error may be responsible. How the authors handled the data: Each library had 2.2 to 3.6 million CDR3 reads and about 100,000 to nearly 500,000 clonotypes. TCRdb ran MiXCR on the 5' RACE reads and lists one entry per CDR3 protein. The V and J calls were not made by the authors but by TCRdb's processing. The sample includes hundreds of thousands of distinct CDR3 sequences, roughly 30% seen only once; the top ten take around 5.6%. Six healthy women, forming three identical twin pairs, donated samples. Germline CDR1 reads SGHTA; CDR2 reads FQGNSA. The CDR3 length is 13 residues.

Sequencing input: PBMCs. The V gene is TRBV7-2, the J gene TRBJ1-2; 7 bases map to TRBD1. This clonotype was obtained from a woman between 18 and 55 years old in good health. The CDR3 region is CASSPGQYYGHTF. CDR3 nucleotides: TGTGCCAGCAGCCCGGGACAGTACTATGGCCACACCTTC.